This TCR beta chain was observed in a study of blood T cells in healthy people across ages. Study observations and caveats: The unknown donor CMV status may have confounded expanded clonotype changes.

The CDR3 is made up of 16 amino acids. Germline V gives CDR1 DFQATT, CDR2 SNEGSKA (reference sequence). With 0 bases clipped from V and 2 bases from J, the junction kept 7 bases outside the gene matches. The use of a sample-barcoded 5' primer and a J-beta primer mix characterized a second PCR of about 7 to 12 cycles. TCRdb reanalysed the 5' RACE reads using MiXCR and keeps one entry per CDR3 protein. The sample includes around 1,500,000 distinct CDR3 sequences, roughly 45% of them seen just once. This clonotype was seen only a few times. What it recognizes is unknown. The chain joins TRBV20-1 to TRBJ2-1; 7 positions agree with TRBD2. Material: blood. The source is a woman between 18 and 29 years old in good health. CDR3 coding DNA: TGCAGTGCTAGAGAGCATAGCGGGCTTACCTACAATGAGCAGTTCTTC. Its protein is CSAREHSGLTYNEQFF.